Listed here is a single T cell receptor (beta chain). The antigen is not known. This sample is drawn from a study of T cells expressing NK-cell markers. For the study at large: Each TCR beta repertoire originated in sorted T cells that were CD3+CD56+NKG2C+, CD3+CD56+NKG2C- or CD3+CD56-NKG2C+. Sequenced donors, eight in total, included seven who were HCMV-seropositive and one who was seronegative.

Overall study results and limits: NKG2C+ dominant clonotype frequencies in about six donors were roughly 1.0-7.5% of CD8+ T cells. Four of the donors also had these clonotypes leading their CD3+CD56-NKG2C+ fraction.

With the 5' RACE reads reprocessed, TCRdb shows one record per CDR3 protein and no DNA. The table lists about 550,000 distinct CDR3 sequences. Sequencing used blood T cells: a sorted CD56 or NKG2C T cell subset, CD4+ or CD8+ T cells, or bulk PBMC T cells (not recorded which). This clonotype was sampled from a man between 18 and 29 years old in good health.

The CDR3 region is CASSLSVAEETQYF. The V call is TRBV5-5, the J call TRBJ2-5; as DNA is missing, the TRBD2 call by TCRdb cannot be tested. The germline V gene has CDR1 SGHKS and CDR2 YYEKEE (reference sequence). This CDR3 region has 14 residues.